This TCR beta chain was recovered during a study of blood T cell repertoires in COVID-19. Authors' processing steps: Estimation of nucleated cell counts relied on the amplification of reference gene primers. Clones were read by immunoSEQ multiplex PCR, and TCRdb kept only the in-frame ones, dropping some. V and J calls and clone size follow that table, whereas D and trimming were derived from the DNA. The sample carries approximately 270,000 clones, 70% to 90% recorded once. Germline V CDR1 and CDR2: SNHLY, FYNNEI. The CDR3 is 13 amino acids. The trim removed 4 bases at V and 8 bases at J, leaving 6 bases unmatched. Enrollees, about 18 to 89 years old, lived in roughly 24 US areas.

The sequence derives from a woman in her 30s with acute COVID-19. The specimen was PBMCs or T cells enriched from blood (not recorded which). V usage is TRBV2 and J usage is TRBJ1-2; the match to TRBD1 covers 8 bases. The CDR3 sequence: CASSATTGVGYTF. CDR3 coding DNA: TGTGCCAGCAGTGCGACGACAGGGGTAGGCTACACCTTC.